The source of this T cell receptor (beta chain) is a study of T cell responses to AZD1222 COVID-19 vaccine. The data were produced by immunoSEQ multiplex PCR, yet TCRdb's version contains in-frame clones alone and is incomplete. The sample records 95,000 to 150,000 clones, approximately 90% being singletons. Trimming cost V 1 base and J 14 bases, with 12 bases left between them. The length of the CDR3 is 12 residues. CDR1 and CDR2 from the germline V gene are MNHEY and SVGEGT. The sequences come from peripheral blood, collected on day 0 of AZD1222 vaccination. V gene TRBV6-2 or TRBV6-3 combines with J gene TRBJ2-1; D might be TRBD1 or TRBD2, each matching 6 bases. The TCR comes from an adult in good health. CDR3 region: CASSYLGGNKFF. The DNA for the CDR3 is TGTGCCAGCAGTTACTTAGGGGGGAATAAGTTCTTC.